The 7 T cell receptor beta chains presented below share a single source sample, sequenced in a study of blood T cells in healthy people across ages (dated by TCRdb to the mid-2010s). Receptor libraries were prepared by 5' RACE. Instrument on record: Illumina HiSeq 2500. A second about 6 to 11 cycle PCR used a sample-barcoded 5' primer and a J-beta primer mix. TCRdb applied fastp at Q25 and MiXCR to the public reads, then kept only in-frame beta chains. Entries are consolidated by CDR3 protein sequence, retaining the most common genes and DNA. This sample gives roughly 550,000 distinct CDR3 sequences in total; less than 25% of them show up just once. Just over 8.5% of the sample is taken by the ten largest. These same records also appear under a second study, on T cells of mothers and their children.

Source material: blood. The receptors originated from a boy aged 5-17 years in good health.

This clonotype has ten or more counts. This chain links TRBV28 with TRBJ1-1; the match to TRBD1 covers 7 bases. Germline V gene data show CDR1 as MDHEN and CDR2 as SYDVKM. CDR3 length: 15 amino acids. The V and J ends lost 6 bases and 0 bases, in that order; junction bases with no gene match: 7. The CDR3 region is CASRTTGQMNTEAFF. The DNA of the CDR3 is TGTGCCAGCAGAACGACGGGACAGATGAACACTGAAGCTTTCTTT.

The rearrangement uses TRBV12-3 or TRBV12-4 and TRBJ1-2; 9 bases map to TRBD1. The V segment lost 7 bases and the J segment 8 bases; nucleotides outside the gene matches: 14. This CDR3 has 15 amino acids. The CDR3 DNA sequence: TGTGCCAGCACCGCCGGGACAGGGACTTTATACGGCTACACCTTC. This codes for CASTAGTGTLYGYTF.

The V call is TRBV7-2, the J call TRBJ2-5; 8 nucleotides line up with TRBD2. Germline values: CDR1 SGHTA, CDR2 FQGNSA. V lost 5 bases and J lost 5; bases outside the gene matches: 7. This CDR3 is built from 14 residues. As DNA, the CDR3 is TGTGCCAGCAGCGCGGGGGGCGTTGGGGAGACCCAGTACTTC. Encoded protein: CASSAGGVGETQYF.

The table lists this clonotype with a few counts. In DNA form, the CDR3 reads TGCGCCAGCAGCCCCGGGACAGGGGAAGGCCAGCCCCAGCATTTT. Its protein product is CASSPGTGEGQPQHF. The J gene is TRBJ1-5, the V gene TRBV4-3; 10 bases are shared with TRBD1. The CDR3 loop spans 15 amino acids. Germline trimming cut 4 bases from V and 7 bases from J; bases unmatched to any gene: 7. CDR1 is LGHNA and CDR2 is YSLEER in the germline V gene.

This clonotype was recorded many times. This chain connects TRBV28 to TRBJ2-5; D call uncertain. V was cut by 6 bases and J by 0 bases, with 14 bases left in between. Germline-derived CDR1 and CDR2 are MDHEN and SYDVKM. This CDR3 is built from 15 residues. CDR3 sequence (DNA): TGTGCCAGCAGGCCGGCTAACAGTTACCAAGAGACCCAGTACTTC. Amino acids: CASRPANSYQETQYF. Full variable domain (rest looked up from reference TRBV28 and TRBJ2-5): DVKVTQSSRYLVKRTGEKVFLECVQDMDHENMFWYRQDPGLGLRLIYFSYDVKMKEKGDIPEGYSVSREKKERFSLILESASTNQTSMYLCASRPANSYQETQYFGPGTRLLVL.

This clonotype has only a few counts. The rearrangement uses TRBV5-1 and TRBJ1-2, with D maybe TRBD1 (5 bases). V was trimmed by 0 bases and J by 4 bases, leaving 10 bases between them. In germline, CDR1 is SGHRS, CDR2 YFSETQ. CDR3 length: 14 residues. Here the CDR3 DNA reads TGCGCCAGCAGCTTGGACGGGGGGATCTATGGCTACACCTTC. This translates into CASSLDGGIYGYTF.

The rearrangement links TRBV7-9 to TRBJ2-3; a possible D gene is TRBD2 (5 bases). CDR1 is SEHNR, CDR2 FQNEAQ, per germline (reference sequence). This CDR3 contains 13 residues. V was cut by 3 bases and J by 6 bases, with 10 bases left in between. The CDR3 bases are TGTGCCAGCAGCTTTGGGAGTTCGGATACGCAGTATTTT. Translating gives CASSFGSSDTQYF.